This is a list of T cell receptor beta chains from one sample in a study of T cell responses to AZD1222 COVID-19 vaccine. Assay: immunoSEQ multiplex PCR; the TCRdb copy retains only in-frame clones and omits some. Of roughly 80,000 clones listed, 85% to 90% are singletons. Sequenced material: peripheral blood, taken 28 days after the second AZD1222 dose. The receptors were sampled from an adult who received the AZD1222 COVID-19 vaccine. CDR3s include the opening cysteine and the closing phenylalanine or tryptophan. A D gene is named only where the DNA matches it firmly. For some rows the clone size is stated as once, few or many, or as a class when expanded; others skip it.

>TRBV18|-|-|14|TRBJ2-7
TGTGCCAGCTCCCGCGGGGTATCGTCCTACGAGCAGTACTTC
CASSRGVSSYEQYF
>TRBV7-9|TRBD1|-|17|TRBJ1-1
TGTGCCAGCAGCTTAGGGGCCGGACAGGGAATGAACACTGAAGCTTTCTTT
CASSLGAGQGMNTEAFF
>TRBV6-4|-|-|12|TRBJ1-1
TGTGCCAGCAGTGACTCCCGGGACCAAGCTTTCTTT
CASSDSRDQAFF
>TRBV24-1|TRBD2|-|18|TRBJ2-3
TGTGCCACCGCCGGGACTAGCGGGGGGGCGATCCGCACAGATACGCAGTATTTT
CATAGTSGGAIRTDTQYF
>TRBV24-1|TRBD1|-|18|TRBJ2-2
TGTGCCACCAGTGATCCCAACAATAGACAGGGATGGAGCGGGGAGCTGTTTTTT
CATSDPNNRQGWSGELFF
>TRBV7-9|TRBD1|-|14|TRBJ1-2
TGTGCCAGCAGCCCTGGACAGGGGGTCTATGGCTACACCTTC
CASSPGQGVYGYTF
>TRBV3-1/TRBV3-2|-|once|12|TRBJ1-2
TGTGCCAGCAGCCAAGTCCAGGGAAGGCGCACCTTC
CASSQVQGRRTF
>TRBV2|-|-|13|TRBJ1-1
TGTGCCAGCAATACATTTAAAGAGACTGAAGCTTTCTTT
CASNTFKETEAFF
>TRBV5-6|TRBD1|-|16|TRBJ2-3
TGTGCCAGCAGGCTAGGGACAGGACCTTTCACAGATACGCAGTATTTT
CASRLGTGPFTDTQYF
>TRBV19|-|-|13|TRBJ1-1
TGTGCCACCAGTCAGGACATTAGCACTGAAGCTTTCTTT
CATSQDISTEAFF
>TRBV11-2|-|-|12|TRBJ1-1
TGTGCCAGCAGCTACGACGGGGTTGAAGCTTTCTTT
CASSYDGVEAFF
>TRBV3-1/TRBV3-2|-|-|14|TRBJ2-7
TGTGCCAGCAGCCCCGTGGGAGATTCATACGAGCAGTACTTC
CASSPVGDSYEQYF
>TRBV9|-|-|13|TRBJ2-2
TGTGCCAGCAGCGAGGCAGACACCGGGGAGCTGTTTTTT
CASSEADTGELFF
>TRBV29-1|-|-|12|TRBJ1-2
TGCAGCGTTGAAATGGGGTACGGTGGCTACACCTTC
CSVEMGYGGYTF
>TRBV30|TRBD1|-|14|TRBJ1-1
TGTGCCTGGAGTGAGGTCGACAGGGTGAGAGAAGCTTTCTTT
CAWSEVDRVREAFF
>TRBV9|-|-|13|TRBJ2-5
TGTGCCAGCAGCGTAGAAGGGTGGGGGACCCAGTACTTC
CASSVEGWGTQYF